Presented here are 21 T cell receptor beta chains from one specimen sequenced in a study of blood T cell repertoires in COVID-19. The table came from immunoSEQ multiplex PCR; TCRdb's copy has only in-frame clones and leaves some out. The repertoire includes about 250,000 clones, 85% of them detected once, and 4% to 6% sits in the top ten. Specimen: peripheral blood. The receptors originated from a man in his forties or fifties with COVID-19, enrolled during active disease.

The gene calls are TRBV3-1 (or the pseudogene TRBV3-2) and TRBJ1-2; D is perhaps TRBD1 (6 bases). Deletions cut 2 bases from V and 3 bases from J, with 19 bases between. The CDR3 length is 17 residues. Germline lookup yields CDR1 LGHDT and CDR2 YNNKEL (reference sequence). The CDR3 bases are TGTGCCAGCAGCCAACAAAGGGGGGGTTTTGACGACTATGGCTACACCTTC. This codes for CASSQQRGGFDDYGYTF.

This clone was seen just once. DNA for the CDR3: TGTGCCAGCAGCTTAGACCCTAGACGGGACATTGCTTTCTTT. Translating it yields CASSLDPRRDIAFF. The rearrangement joins TRBV7-2 to TRBJ1-1; TRBD1 might be the D (6 bases). The V end lost 1 base, the J end lost 11 bases, and 17 bases lay between the germline ends. This CDR3 contains 14 residues. Germline V gene lookup returns CDR1 SGHTA and CDR2 FQGNSA.

This clone is a singleton in its sample. The genes are TRBV7-3 and TRBJ2-1; 11 nucleotides agree with TRBD2. V gave up 4 bases and J gave up 10 bases; unmatched junction bases: 3. The CDR3 sequence is 13 residues long. From germline, CDR1 is SGHTA and CDR2 FQGTGA. The CDR3 sequence: CASSSPSGGEQFF. In DNA form, the CDR3 reads TGTGCCAGCAGCTCACCTAGCGGGGGGGAGCAGTTCTTC.

The chain is built from TRBV5-1 and TRBJ1-2; perhaps TRBD1 as D (6 bases). The CDR3 runs to 15 residues. V was cut by 1 base and J by 5 bases, with 15 bases left in between. From germline, CDR1 is SGHRS and CDR2 YFSETQ. CDR3 amino acids: CASSLRTAGGYGYTF. The DNA for the CDR3 is TGCGCCAGCAGCTTGAGGACAGCTGGGGGTTATGGCTACACCTTC.

The chain employs TRBV7-8 and TRBJ2-2, with 8 positions matching TRBD2. The CDR3 length is 16 residues. From germline, CDR1 is SGHVS and CDR2 FQNEAQ. V shed 0 bases, J shed 7 bases, and the junction held 7 bases outside the gene matches. CDR3 nucleotide sequence: TGTGCCAGCAGCTTAGCCTATGTAGCGGGGATCGGGGAGCTGTTTTTT. Translating gives CASSLAYVAGIGELFF.

The rearrangement uses TRBV4-1 and TRBJ1-5; no clear D gene. The CDR3 has 16 residues. Germline CDR1 MGHRA, CDR2 YSYEKL. Trimming pared 1 base from V and 7 bases from J, leaving 17 bases between. The CDR3 DNA is TGCGCCAGCAGCCAAGCCAGACCTAACGGGAGACAGCCCCAGCATTTT. Translated: CASSQARPNGRQPQHF.

The genes are TRBV4-1 and TRBJ2-7, with a possible D match to TRBD1 (6 bases). The CDR3 is 19 amino acids. Trimming removed 0 bases at V and 2 bases at J, with 23 bases between. Germline V gives CDR1 MGHRA, CDR2 YSYEKL. The CDR3 DNA reads as TGCGCCAGCAGCCAAGATAGCTGGGAATGGTCAGGGGAACCCTACGAGCAGTACTTC. Translation: CASSQDSWEWSGEPYEQYF.

The chain links TRBV28 to TRBJ1-3; D not resolved. The germline V gene encodes CDR1 MDHEN and CDR2 SYDVKM. V was clipped by 2 bases and J by 3 bases, with 8 bases between them. The CDR3 has 14 residues. CDR3 in DNA: TGTGCCAGCAGTTTAACGCTAGTTGGAAACACCATATATTTT. It is translated as CASSLTLVGNTIYF.

The chain links TRBV5-4 to TRBJ2-2; the D gene is possibly TRBD2 (5 bases). V lost 1 base, J lost 8 bases, and 18 bases lay in between. Germline V CDR1 and CDR2: SGHNT, YYREEE (reference sequence). The CDR3 contains 16 residues. Here the CDR3 DNA reads TGTGCCAGCAGCTTGCCCGGGATCGAGAAAGGGGGGGAGCTGTTTTTT. Translating gives CASSLPGIEKGGELFF.

The gene calls are TRBV7-9 and TRBJ2-2, with D tentatively TRBD2 (6 bases). Germline V gives CDR1 SEHNR, CDR2 FQNEAQ (reference sequence). The V gene lost 4 bases and the J gene lost 4 bases, with 13 bases spanning the gap. CDR3 length: 15 residues. Here the CDR3 DNA reads TGTGCCAGCAGCTCCTCCGGAGGGCCCACCGGGGAGCTGTTTTTT. Translating it yields CASSSSGGPTGELFF.

This clone has only a few counts. The chain is built from TRBV7-9 and TRBJ1-5; 9 bases align to TRBD1. The CDR3 length is 15 residues. V shed 1 base and J 5 bases; nucleotides not matched to a gene: 3. Germline V CDR1 and CDR2: SEHNR, FQNEAQ (reference sequence). This CDR3 is CASSLETGGDQPQHF. CDR3 bases: TGTGCCAGCAGCTTAGAGACAGGGGGGGATCAGCCCCAGCATTTT.

This clone appeared a single time. The chain carries TRBV18 and TRBJ2-1; weak D call: TRBD2 (6 bases). V lost 4 bases, J lost 0 bases, and 10 bases lay in between. Germline CDR1 KGHSH, CDR2 LQKENI. This CDR3 contains 15 residues. In nucleotides, the CDR3 is TGTGCCAGCTCACGGGACTCAAGCTCCTACAATGAGCAGTTCTTC. It codes for CASSRDSSSYNEQFF.

This chain connects TRBV20-1 to TRBJ2-3; 12 nucleotides align to TRBD2. Trimming cost V 3 bases and J 1 base; bases outside gene matches: 8. This CDR3 has 17 amino acids. Germline CDR1 reads DFQATT; CDR2 reads SNEGSKA (reference sequence). The CDR3 is CSASFAGTSGRTDTQYF. CDR3 DNA: TGCAGTGCTAGTTTCGCCGGGACTAGCGGGCGCACAGATACGCAGTATTTT.

The chain is built from TRBV6-5 and TRBJ1-5, with D uncertain. Trimming removed 5 bases at V and 5 bases at J, with 10 bases between. The CDR3 totals 13 residues. Per the germline V gene, CDR1 is MNHEY and CDR2 is SVGAGI. The CDR3 protein is CASSPRRDQPQHF. CDR3 DNA: TGTGCCAGCAGTCCCCGACGGGATCAGCCCCAGCATTTT.

The chain is built from TRBV5-8 and TRBJ2-3; D is perhaps TRBD2 (7 bases). V was pared by 5 bases and J by 4 bases, with 20 bases between. Germline-derived CDR1 and CDR2 are SGHTS and YDEGEE. The CDR3 spans 16 residues. The CDR3 loop reads CASSKGSGGKPDTQYF. The CDR3, as DNA: TGTGCCAGCAGTAAGGGGTCGGGGGGCAAGCCAGATACGCAGTATTTT.

Written as DNA, the CDR3 is TGTGCCAGCAGCTTAGCTGATGGGGGGGTCAATGAGCAGTTCTTC. Translation gives CASSLADGGVNEQFF. The chain couples TRBV11-2 to TRBJ2-1; 7 nucleotides align to TRBD2. The V segment lost 1 base and the J segment 6 bases; nucleotides outside the gene matches: 6. The CDR3 runs to 15 residues. CDR1 and CDR2 (germline): SGHAT, FQNNGV.

The V call is TRBV4-2, the J call TRBJ1-2; maybe TRBD1 (5 bases). Germline assignment: CDR1 LGHNA and CDR2 YNFKEQ. This CDR3 spans 15 amino acids. Between the trimmed V and J ends, which lost 0 bases and 8 bases, there was a span of 16 bases. In DNA, the CDR3 is TGTGCCAGCAGCCAAGAACGCAGCAGGGCGGAAGGCTACACCTTC. Translating gives CASSQERSRAEGYTF.

The chain employs TRBV6-2 or TRBV6-3 and TRBJ2-5; D is perhaps TRBD2 (6 bases). The germline V and J ends were trimmed by 6 bases and 1 base, with 18 bases remaining between them. Germline V CDR1 and CDR2: MNHEY, SVGEGT. The CDR3 is 16 amino acids. CDR3 sequence: CASSRGLTQLQETQYF. CDR3 DNA sequence: TGTGCCAGCAGCCGGGGACTGACGCAGCTCCAAGAGACCCAGTACTTC.

This sequence joins TRBV29-1 and TRBJ2-5, with D hard to call. V was clipped by 6 bases and J by 0 bases, with 17 bases between them. Germline V gene data show CDR1 as SQVTM and CDR2 as ANQGSEA. The CDR3 is 15 amino acids. CDR3 amino acids: CSVQKEYSHQETQYF. The CDR3 coding sequence is TGCAGCGTCCAAAAAGAGTACAGCCACCAAGAGACCCAGTACTTC.

The V call is TRBV5-5, the J call TRBJ1-6; 8 bases agree with TRBD1. Germline loops: CDR1 SGHKS, CDR2 YYEKEE (reference sequence). The junction had 2 bases not matched to a gene; V was cut back by 0 bases and J by 0 bases. The CDR3 contains 17 residues. The DNA of the CDR3 is TGTGCCAGCAGCTTGGGACAGGGGAGCTCCTATAATTCACCCCTCCACTTT. Amino acids: CASSLGQGSSYNSPLHF. The full variable domain, with the rest looked up from reference TRBV5-5 and TRBJ1-6, is DAGVTQSPTHLIKTRGQQVTLRCSPISGHKSVSWYQQVLGQGPQFIFQYYEKEERGRGNFPDRFSARQFPNYSSELNVNALLLGDSALYLCASSLGQGSSYNSPLHFGNGTRLTVT.

The chain is built from TRBV4-2 and TRBJ2-3, with 9 nucleotides matching TRBD2. This CDR3 is 15 amino acids long. V shed 5 bases and J 6 bases; nucleotides not matched to a gene: 9. Germline V lookup: CDR1 LGHNA, CDR2 YNFKEQ. The CDR3 nucleotides read TGTGCCAGCAGCAAAGGAGGCGGGGGGGATGATACGCAGTATTTT. Protein: CASSKGGGGDDTQYF.